The 15 T cell receptor beta chains listed next were all sequenced from one sample in a study of blood T cell repertoires in COVID-19. Method: immunoSEQ multiplex PCR; TCRdb's copy keeps in-frame clones and lacks some. Seen here are about 190,000 clones, 82% observed once, and the top ten hold roughly 8%. Specimen: peripheral blood. The receptor source for this set is an older woman with COVID-19, enrolled during active disease.

The V and J genes are TRBV9 and TRBJ1-2; 8 bases fit TRBD1. The V segment lost 5 bases and the J segment 8 bases; nucleotides outside the gene matches: 8. This CDR3 spans 13 amino acids. Germline V CDR1 and CDR2: SGDLS, YYNGEE. This CDR3 is CASRQGVNGGYTF. The CDR3 DNA sequence: TGTGCCAGCAGACAGGGGGTAAATGGAGGCTACACCTTC.

The chain couples TRBV5-4 to TRBJ1-2; 8 bases are shared with TRBD1. J was trimmed by 4 bases and V by 3 bases; bases with no gene match: 2. The germline CDR1 and CDR2 sequences are SGHNT and YYREEE (reference sequence). CDR3 length: 13 residues. In DNA form, the CDR3 reads TGTGCCAGCAGCTCCCAGGGGGCCTATGGCTACACCTTC. Translating gives CASSSQGAYGYTF.

The chain couples TRBV5-6 to TRBJ2-1; possibly TRBD2 for D (6 bases). The CDR3 consists of 19 residues. Looked up from germline, CDR1 is SGHDT and CDR2 is YYEEEE. Trimming left V 1 base short and J 4 bases short, with 24 bases between. In nucleotides, the CDR3 is TGTGCCAGCAGCTTGTCGCGGGACCGGGGGACGGGGAATTACAATGAGCAGTTCTTC. Translated: CASSLSRDRGTGNYNEQFF.

The chain employs TRBV2 and TRBJ2-2, with D uncertain. CDR3 length equals 16 residues. Germline V gene lookup returns CDR1 SNHLY and CDR2 FYNNEI. V was clipped by 4 bases and J by 0 bases, with 12 bases between them. The chain's CDR3 is CASSVSSLANTGELFF. Written as DNA, the CDR3 is TGTGCCAGCAGTGTGTCGTCCCTCGCGAACACCGGGGAGCTGTTTTTT.

The chain recombines TRBV24-1 with TRBJ2-3; maybe TRBD1 (5 bases). The CDR3 totals 16 residues. The germline V gene encodes CDR1 KGHDR and CDR2 SFDVKD. The ends were cut back, 1 base at V and 0 bases at J, with 10 bases in the middle. CDR3: CATSDFGRTSTDTQYF. The CDR3 DNA follows: TGTGCCACCAGTGATTTCGGCAGGACAAGCACAGATACGCAGTATTTT.

This chain connects TRBV18 to TRBJ2-5, with D uncertain. Between the trimmed V and J ends, which lost 2 bases and 5 bases, there was a span of 6 bases. This CDR3 region has 12 residues. Looked up from germline, CDR1 is KGHSH and CDR2 is LQKENI. CDR3 residues: CASSPIEETQYF. The CDR3 DNA reads as TGTGCCAGCTCACCAATAGAGGAGACCCAGTACTTC. The entire variable domain, with the rest obtained from reference TRBV18 and TRBJ2-5, is as follows: NAGVMQNPRHLVRRRGQEARLRCSPMKGHSHVYWYRQLPEEGLKFMVYLQKENIIDESGMPKERFSAEFPKEGPSILRIQQVVRGDSAAYFCASSPIEETQYFGPGTRLLVL.

The rearrangement uses TRBV5-5 and TRBJ2-7, with TRBD2 matching over 10 bases. Germline V gene sequence: CDR1 SGHKS, CDR2 YYEKEE (reference sequence). The CDR3 sequence is 15 residues long. Trimming removed 0 bases from V and 3 bases from J; junction bases left unmatched: 3. In DNA form, the CDR3 reads TGTGCCAGCAGCTTGGGACTAGCGGGCCTCTACGAGCAGTACGTC. Translation gives CASSLGLAGLYEQYV.

This clone appeared a few times. The genes are TRBV4-2 and TRBJ2-1, with a tentative D call TRBD1 (6 bases). Germline CDR1 and CDR2: LGHNA and YNFKEQ. The V end lost 3 bases, the J end lost 11 bases, and 26 bases lay between the germline ends. The CDR3 covers 17 residues. The chain's CDR3 is CASSQITQGLGFSQQFF. CDR3 DNA: TGTGCCAGCAGCCAGATTACCCAGGGGCTGGGCTTCAGTCAGCAGTTCTTC.

The chain carries TRBV28 and TRBJ2-1; 9 nucleotides align to TRBD1. The CDR3 is 13 residues long. The V and J ends lost 1 base and 12 bases, in that order; junction bases with no gene match: 4. Germline assignment: CDR1 MDHEN and CDR2 SYDVKM. In DNA, the CDR3 is TGTGCCAGCAGTTTATCCCCGGGACAGGGGCAGTTCTTC. This sequence encodes CASSLSPGQGQFF.

This sequence joins TRBV11-2 and TRBJ1-1; 10 bases agree with TRBD1. The germline CDR1 and CDR2 sequences are SGHAT and FQNNGV. The J segment lost 11 bases and the V segment lost 6 bases, leaving 12 bases of the junction unmatched. The CDR3 has 14 residues. The CDR3, as DNA: TGTGCCAGCAGACAGTGGAGACAGGGGGCGGGGGCTTTCTTT. It is translated as CASRQWRQGAGAFF.

The rearrangement joins TRBV7-8 to TRBJ1-4; the D gene is possibly TRBD1 (5 bases). The germline V gene encodes CDR1 SGHVS and CDR2 FQNEAQ. V was clipped by 4 bases and J by 5 bases, with 32 bases between them. The CDR3 covers 21 residues. The DNA for the CDR3 is TGTGCCAGCAGCTCCCGGCGAATGGCAGGGCGATCGAGACAACCAAATGAAAAACTGTTTTTT. Translating it yields CASSSRRMAGRSRQPNEKLFF.

The V and J genes are TRBV14 and TRBJ1-2; 7 nucleotides line up with TRBD1. Trimming at V came to 2 bases and at J to 7 bases, leaving 4 bases not matched to a gene. CDR1 SGHDN and CDR2 FVKESK come from the germline V gene. This CDR3 is 13 amino acids long. CDR3 sequence: CASSQRGGGGYTF. Here the CDR3 DNA reads TGTGCCAGCAGCCAAAGAGGGGGCGGTGGCTACACCTTC.

The V call is TRBV19, the J call TRBJ2-2; tentative D call: TRBD1 (6 bases). V dropped 6 bases and J dropped 2 bases, with 13 bases sitting between them. This CDR3 has 15 residues. CDR1 is LNHDA and CDR2 is SQIVND in the germline V gene (reference sequence). CDR3 coding DNA: TGTGCCAGTAGCCGGGGCAGGGGTAACACCGGGGAGCTGTTTTTT. Translated, it gives CASSRGRGNTGELFF.

The V gene is TRBV11-2, the J gene TRBJ2-1; 8 positions match TRBD2. CDR1 is SGHAT and CDR2 is FQNNGV in the germline V gene. The CDR3 is 11 amino acids. J was trimmed by 9 bases and V by 6 bases; bases with no gene match: 1. CDR3 in DNA: TGTGCCAGCAGACTAGCGGCTGAGCAGTTCTTC. Protein: CASRLAAEQFF.

The chain employs TRBV19 and TRBJ1-5; D may be TRBD1 (6 bases). This CDR3 has 14 residues. Looked up from germline, CDR1 is LNHDA and CDR2 is SQIVND (reference sequence). Trimming left V 6 bases short and J 2 bases short, with 11 bases between. CDR3 in amino acids: CASSDRLGNQPQHF. CDR3 coding DNA: TGTGCCAGTAGCGACAGGTTGGGCAATCAGCCCCAGCATTTT.